One sample yielded the 25 T cell receptor beta chains listed below, sequenced in a study of beta chain features in type 1 diabetes (dated by TCRdb to the late 2010s). What the work shows at the level of the full study, not this receptor alone: Type 1 diabetes patients showed a moderate but significant shortening of TCRB CDR3 length in all four CD4+ subsets.

For these TCRs, the target antigens are not known. Library prep was done by the immunoSEQ multiplex PCR assay. The entire isolated RNA was reverse transcribed using the High Capacity cDNA Reverse Transcription Kit, and thus expressed TCRB transcripts were sequenced. Imported from immuneACCESS, the table was reduced by TCRdb to in-frame sequences with V and J called. These copies leave out some clones; in studies compared against another copy, an unresolved V gene accounts for under half, and the cause of the remainder is not known. For this sample the table gives approximately 160,000 clones, of which around a tenth were detected only once. 0.45% to 0.5% of the sample is in the top ten clones. The sequencing input was central memory CD4+ T cells from blood. The receptor source for this set is a man aged 25 to 40 with type 1 diabetes.

The chain couples TRBV20-1 to TRBJ2-5; D uncertain. V lost 8 bases and J 4 bases, leaving 11 bases between the germline ends. CDR3 length: 11 amino acids. Germline CDR1 reads DFQATT; CDR2 reads SNEGSKA (reference sequence). The CDR3 protein is CSPLSRETQYF. The CDR3, as DNA: TGCAGTCCCCTATCTAGAGAGACCCAGTACTTC.

The chain combines TRBV7-3 with TRBJ2-3; 12 nucleotides line up with TRBD2. Unmatched junction bases numbered 6, after V lost 5 bases and J lost 0 bases. CDR3 length: 17 residues. CDR1 and CDR2 (germline): SGHTA, FQGTGA. This chain's CDR3 is CASSLRLAGASTDTQYF. CDR3 DNA sequence: TGTGCCAGCAGCCTTCGACTAGCGGGAGCCAGCACAGATACGCAGTATTTT.

This rearrangement joins TRBV19 to TRBJ1-2; 10 bases fit TRBD1. Germline loops: CDR1 LNHDA, CDR2 SQIVND (reference sequence). CDR3 length: 13 amino acids. Trimming at V came to 4 bases and at J to 8 bases, leaving 4 bases not matched to a gene. The CDR3 loop reads CASSKGQGSGYTF. The CDR3 nucleotides read TGTGCCAGTAGTAAGGGACAGGGGAGCGGCTACACCTTC.

Only a few counts were recorded for this clone. The V and J genes are TRBV5-1 and TRBJ2-5, with 8 bases that match TRBD1. V was pared by 1 base and J by 4 bases, with 9 bases of the junction left unmatched. This CDR3 has 16 amino acids. CDR1 is SGHRS, CDR2 YFSETQ, per germline. The CDR3 bases are TGCGCCAGCAGCTTGACAGACAGGGGCGAAGGAGAGACCCAGTACTTC. It codes for CASSLTDRGEGETQYF.

This clone has more than one count but fewer than ten. V and J are TRBV6-1 and TRBJ2-5, with D hard to call. The CDR3 has 13 residues. Germline CDR1 reads MNHNS; CDR2 reads SASEGT. V lost 5 bases, J lost 2 bases, and 9 bases lay in between. The CDR3 DNA follows: TGTGCCAGCAGTTTCCAGGATCAAGAGACCCAGTACTTC. It yields the protein CASSFQDQETQYF.

The chain uses TRBV2 and TRBJ1-1, with D unclear. Trimming pared 6 bases from V and 7 bases from J, leaving 15 bases between. The CDR3 runs to 13 residues. Per the germline V gene, CDR1 is SNHLY and CDR2 is FYNNEI. The CDR3 region has the DNA TGTGCCAGCAGGACCCGGGAAGCGAGTGAAGCTTTCTTT. This encodes CASRTREASEAFF.

J is TRBJ2-2 and V is TRBV5-1, with D uncertain. Trimming left V 3 bases short and J 7 bases short, with 13 bases between. This CDR3 is built from 14 residues. Germline CDR1 and CDR2: SGHRS and YFSETQ. For the CDR3, the DNA is TGCGCCAGCAGCTCAACCCCGAACGGCGGGGAGCTGTTTTTT. Encoded protein: CASSSTPNGGELFF.

This clone was counted only a few times. The same CDR3 also results from other DNA sequences found in this sample. CDR3: CASSQASGGNQPQHF. The CDR3 DNA reads TGCGCCAGCAGCCAAGCCTCCGGCGGGAATCAGCCCCAGCATTTT. This rearrangement joins TRBV4-1 to TRBJ1-5; D uncertain. This CDR3 region has 15 residues. The germline V gene encodes CDR1 MGHRA and CDR2 YSYEKL. V was cut by 1 base and J by 4 bases, with 11 bases left in between.

In this sample, this clone turned up a few times. The V call is TRBV28, the J call TRBJ2-7; the match to TRBD2 covers 14 bases. The J segment lost 4 bases and the V segment lost 8 bases, leaving 7 bases of the junction unmatched. CDR3 size: 15 residues. CDR1 and CDR2 (germline): MDHEN, SYDVKM. The CDR3 reads CASAGGTSGRYEQYF. CDR3 coding DNA: TGTGCCAGCGCGGGAGGGACTAGCGGGAGATACGAGCAGTACTTC.

This clone was detected a few times. Other DNA sequences from this sample encode an identical CDR3 as well. J is TRBJ1-2 and V is TRBV2, with D possibly matching TRBD1 (6 bases). The germline V gene has CDR1 SNHLY and CDR2 FYNNEI. CDR3 size: 12 residues. The germline V and J ends were trimmed by 3 bases and 8 bases, with 10 bases remaining between them. In nucleotides, the CDR3 is TGTGCCAGCAGTGAGGGGGGGGGCGGCTACACCTTC. Its protein is CASSEGGGGYTF.

In its sample, this clone was seen once. The gene calls are TRBV19 and TRBJ1-2; 7 nucleotides agree with TRBD1. The V gene end was trimmed by 5 bases and the J gene end by 8 bases; junction bases not matched to a gene: 11. The CDR3 has 14 amino acids. Germline V gives CDR1 LNHDA, CDR2 SQIVND (reference sequence). CDR3 DNA: TGTGCCAGTAGTCGATATGACAGGGCTCAAGGCTACACCTTC. The encoded protein is CASSRYDRAQGYTF.

The chain couples TRBV5-1 to TRBJ2-7, with D maybe TRBD2 (6 bases). Germline CDR1 SGHRS, CDR2 YFSETQ. V was shortened by 0 bases and J by 5 bases, with 15 bases between the two germline ends. The CDR3 runs to 15 residues. In DNA form, the CDR3 reads TGCGCCAGCAGCTTGGATGGAGGTCGCGGGGACGAGCAGTACTTC. Its protein is CASSLDGGRGDEQYF.

The sample holds many counts of this clone. The chain is built from TRBV4-2 and TRBJ2-2; maybe TRBD1 (6 bases). The CDR3 is made up of 15 amino acids. Deletions cut 1 base from V and 1 base from J, with 7 bases between. The germline V gene encodes CDR1 LGHNA and CDR2 YNFKEQ. The CDR3 coding sequence is TGTGCCAGCAGCCAAGGGACAGTGAACACCGGGGAGCTGTTTTTT. It translates to CASSQGTVNTGELFF.

The rearrangement joins TRBV30 to TRBJ2-5; 12 nucleotides match TRBD2. Germline-derived CDR1 and CDR2 are GTSNPN and SVGIG (reference sequence). Trimming removed 4 bases from V and 14 bases from J; junction bases left unmatched: 8. The CDR3 has 12 amino acids. Here the CDR3 DNA reads TGTGCCTGGATTACGACTAGCGGGAGAGGATACTTC. Protein sequence: CAWITTSGRGYF.

This clone has more than one count but fewer than ten. V gene TRBV5-1 combines with J gene TRBJ2-4; no reliable D call. From germline, CDR1 is SGHRS and CDR2 YFSETQ. The CDR3 covers 14 residues. Trimming stripped 2 bases from V and 5 bases from J, with 11 bases between. CDR3 coding DNA: TGCGCCAGCAGCTTAAGTTCCCAGGAAAACATTCAGTACTTC. Translating it yields CASSLSSQENIQYF.

This clone was seen more than once but under ten times. This rearrangement joins TRBV5-1 to TRBJ2-7; no definite D call. The CDR3 is 15 amino acids. Trimming shortened V by 0 bases and J by 3 bases, and 13 bases separated the two germline ends. Per germline, CDR1 SGHRS and CDR2 YFSETQ. The CDR3 DNA is TGCGCCAGCAGCTTGGGCCCAGACATCTTCTACGAGCAGTACTTC. Translating gives CASSLGPDIFYEQYF. The variable domain in full, with the rest retrieved from reference TRBV5-1 and TRBJ2-7, is KAGVTQTPRYLIKTRGQQVTLSCSPISGHRSVSWYQQTPGQGLQFLFEYFSETQRNKGNFPGRFSGRQFSNSRSEMNVSTLELGDSALYLCASSLGPDIFYEQYFGPGTRLTVT.

The gene calls are TRBV6-5 and TRBJ2-7; 8 bases are a match to TRBD2. Trimming cost V 2 bases and J 4 bases; bases outside gene matches: 10. The CDR3 contains 16 residues. Germline lookup yields CDR1 MNHEY and CDR2 SVGAGI. The CDR3: CASSYTLAGGGYEQYF. The CDR3 nucleotides are TGTGCCAGCAGTTACACACTGGCGGGAGGTGGGTACGAGCAGTACTTC.

The V and J genes are TRBV7-9 and TRBJ2-5, with 9 bases aligning to TRBD2. V trimming: 4 bases; J trimming: 5 bases; junction bases outside the gene matches: 8. This CDR3 is built from 15 residues. Germline CDR1 and CDR2: SEHNR and FQNEAQ (reference sequence). The CDR3 region has the DNA TGTGCCAGCAGCTCGGCCGGGACTAGCTACGAGACCCAGTACTTC. Its translation is CASSSAGTSYETQYF.

This clone turned up a few times. The V and J genes are TRBV7-8 and TRBJ2-7; 7 bases line up with TRBD1. The CDR3 loop spans 13 amino acids. The germline V gene has CDR1 SGHVS and CDR2 FQNEAQ. Losses at the gene ends were 8 bases for V and 3 bases for J; bases not matched to a gene: 7. In nucleotides, the CDR3 is TGTGCCAGCGTACCGGGACAGAACTACGAGCAGTACTTC. Its translation: CASVPGQNYEQYF.

There are a few counts of this clone. This chain joins TRBV7-9 and TRBJ2-5; no clear D gene. Trimming shortened V by 5 bases and J by 4 bases, and 11 bases separated the two germline ends. CDR3 size: 13 residues. Germline CDR1 SEHNR, CDR2 FQNEAQ (reference sequence). CDR3 coding DNA: TGTGCCAGCAGCCTAGACGTACTAGAGACCCAGTACTTC. It yields the protein CASSLDVLETQYF.

The table lists this clone with a few counts. The genes are TRBV7-8 and TRBJ2-2, with 8 bases that match TRBD1. J was trimmed by 5 bases and V by 5 bases; bases with no gene match: 4. The CDR3 is 14 residues long. Germline CDR1 SGHVS, CDR2 FQNEAQ. The CDR3 DNA sequence: TGTGCCAGCAGCCACGACAGGGGTACCGGGGAGCTGTTTTTT. It encodes CASSHDRGTGELFF.

This chain joins TRBV28 and TRBJ2-5; 10 bases are a match to TRBD2. The CDR3 is 17 amino acids. CDR1 is MDHEN, CDR2 SYDVKM, per germline. The V gene end was trimmed by 6 bases and the J gene end by 3 bases; junction bases not matched to a gene: 13. CDR3 in amino acids: CASSRSLSSGSKETQYF. The DNA of the CDR3 is TGTGCCAGCAGCCGCAGCCTTTCTAGCGGGAGCAAAGAGACCCAGTACTTC.

The chain employs TRBV9 and TRBJ2-3; 11 nucleotides agree with TRBD2. Germline CDR1 is SGDLS and CDR2 is YYNGEE. The CDR3 sequence is 17 residues long. Germline trimming cut 0 bases from V and 3 bases from J; bases unmatched to any gene: 6. For the CDR3, the DNA is TGTGCCAGCAGCGTAGCTGGGGGACTAGCGGTGACAGATACGCAGTATTTT. Amino acid sequence: CASSVAGGLAVTDTQYF.

This rearrangement joins TRBV6-5 to TRBJ2-7; TRBD2 matches 9 bases. Trimming at V came to 5 bases and at J to 6 bases, leaving 11 bases not matched to a gene. Per germline, CDR1 MNHEY and CDR2 SVGAGI. This CDR3 is built from 15 residues. CDR3 nucleotide sequence: TGTGCCAGCAGTCACGGCGGCGCTAGCGGGATCGAGCAGTACTTC. It encodes CASSHGGASGIEQYF.

This clone came up a few times. This chain connects TRBV11-2 to TRBJ2-7; the D gene is possibly TRBD2 (5 bases). Germline CDR1 reads SGHAT; CDR2 reads FQNNGV. V gave up 2 bases and J gave up 3 bases, with 20 bases separating them. There are 17 residues in the CDR3. The CDR3 coding sequence is TGTGCCAGCAGCTTACCTTCGGCGGGCGGATCCTTCTACGAGCAGTACTTC. As protein: CASSLPSAGGSFYEQYF.